This T cell receptor (beta chain) came from a study of blood T cell repertoires in COVID-19. Source study methods: Amplified reference gene primers provided the basis for estimating nucleated cell counts. Generated by immunoSEQ multiplex PCR, the TCRdb table keeps only in-frame clones and is missing some. V and J calls and clone size are copied from that table; D and trimming were computed from the DNA. Of about 350,000 clones listed, more than 70% are singletons. The V end lost 3 bases, the J end lost 2 bases, and 9 bases lay between the germline ends. The CDR3 is made up of 14 amino acids. Germline V lookup: CDR1 LNHDA, CDR2 SQIVND (reference sequence).

The receptor's source is a woman aged 30 to 39 who had been exposed to COVID-19. The V call is TRBV19, the J call TRBJ2-3; D unresolved. Sequencing was done on a sample of PBMCs or T cells enriched from blood (not recorded which). This CDR3 is CASSMSALTDTQYF. As DNA, the CDR3 is TGTGCCAGTAGTATGAGCGCTCTCACAGATACGCAGTATTTT. Full variable domain (rest looked up from reference TRBV19 and TRBJ2-3): DGGITQSPKYLFRKEGQNVTLSCEQNLNHDAMYWYRQDPGQGLRLIYYSQIVNDFQKGDIAEGYSVSREKKESFPLTVTSAQKNPTAFYLCASSMSALTDTQYFGPGTRLTVL.